A single TCR beta chain is shown here with its context. Its antigen is still unknown. A much larger clone differs from this one at a single base, so this may be a read error. The sample originates from a study of CD8+CD57+ T cells in acquired aplastic anemia. About the study: CD4+ and CD8+ cells, once sorted, gave DNA averaging about 3 ug.

Study results and limitations: A set of roughly 27 CD8+ CDR3 sequences was shared between patients and controls, and these sequences appeared highly expressed in patients.

The use of genomic DNA as template underpinned the TCR beta VDJ and CDR3 profiling. TCRdb reprocessed the reads via MiXCR and lists one record per CDR3 protein. Here the sample spans about 170,000 distinct CDR3 sequences, under 75% being singletons. Trimming took off 0 bases at V and 11 bases at J, with 17 bases between the two ends. This CDR3 has 15 residues. CDR1 is LGHNA, CDR2 YNFKEQ, per germline. This clonotype was obtained from a human donor in good health. V usage is TRBV4-2 and J usage is TRBJ2-4, with a possible D match to TRBD2 (6 bases). The specimen was sorted CD4+, CD8+, or CD8+CD57+ T cells (not recorded which) from PBMCs. The CDR3, as DNA: TGTGCCAGCAGCCAAGAGTCCGGGGGAAGGAACGTTCAGTACTTC. Its protein is CASSQESGGRNVQYF.